This T cell receptor (beta chain) was recorded in a study of blood T cell repertoires in COVID-19. Study-wide background: Spain, Italy and the United States supplied samples that represented acute and convalescent COVID-19. T cells, B-cell-depleted T cells, or PBMCs supplied cDNA or gDNA.

Produced via immunoSEQ multiplex PCR; TCRdb's table is partial and in-frame only. Of 270,000 or so clones in the sample, 75% to 90% were seen once. CDR3 size: 15 residues. The germline gives CDR1 MDHEN, CDR2 SYDVKM. The V end was cut by 7 bases, the J end by 3 bases, with 16 bases between. The source of this sequence is a human donor in a cohort sampled during active COVID-19. Sequences were obtained from peripheral blood. This chain joins TRBV28 and TRBJ1-5, with D possibly TRBD1 on 5 matching bases. The CDR3 is CASNPTAGNNQPQHF. The DNA of the CDR3 is TGTGCCAGCAACCCCACGGCAGGGAACAATCAGCCCCAGCATTTT.